The source of this TCR beta chain is a study of response to subunit inactivated influenza vaccine. Study-level points and caveats: Authors proposed each seasonal influenza vaccination draws in few new T cells.

Of note for this clonotype: What it binds is not known.

Each CDR3 protein gets one entry after TCRdb re-called the RT-PCR reads with MiXCR. The sample shows 650,000 to 850,000 distinct CDR3 sequences, around 14% of them seen only once. CDR3 size: 15 residues. Looked up from germline, CDR1 is KGHSH and CDR2 is LQKENI. Deletions cut 0 bases from V and 2 bases from J, with 7 bases between. The sample was PBMCs from blood, taken 14 to 15 days before vaccination. This chain links TRBV18 with TRBJ2-2; D uncertain. The sequence came from a man aged 50-59 years who received an inactivated influenza vaccine. CDR3 sequence: CASSPPYLNTGELFF. In DNA form, the CDR3 reads TGTGCCAGCTCACCACCGTACCTAAACACCGGGGAGCTGTTTTTT.